The clone carrying this TCR beta chain has at least ten counts. Its antigen is undetermined. These data originate in a study of beta chain features in type 1 diabetes. TCRB transcripts that were expressed got sequenced, as all of the isolated RNA had been reverse transcribed. There were approximately 3.5 million reads on average in the naive, central memory and regulatory T cell samples. The table came from immunoSEQ multiplex PCR; TCRdb's copy has only in-frame clones and leaves some out. The data hold 140,000 or so clones, with about 12% observed a single time. Study-level points and caveats: People with Type 1 diabetes carried modestly yet significantly shorter TCRB CDR3s in all four CD4+ subsets.

V was trimmed by 2 bases and J by 5 bases, leaving 17 bases between them. Looked up from germline, CDR1 is SGHTA and CDR2 is FQGNSA. This CDR3 is 16 amino acids long. The gene calls are TRBV7-2 and TRBJ2-3; TRBD2 is a possible D gene (7 bases). The source material was central memory CD4+ T cells from blood. This TCR was recovered from a man between 18 and 35 years old with type 1 diabetes. The CDR3 reads CASSLSLGGVQDTQYF. The CDR3 DNA reads TGTGCCAGCAGCTTATCTTTAGGGGGGGTCCAAGATACGCAGTATTTT.